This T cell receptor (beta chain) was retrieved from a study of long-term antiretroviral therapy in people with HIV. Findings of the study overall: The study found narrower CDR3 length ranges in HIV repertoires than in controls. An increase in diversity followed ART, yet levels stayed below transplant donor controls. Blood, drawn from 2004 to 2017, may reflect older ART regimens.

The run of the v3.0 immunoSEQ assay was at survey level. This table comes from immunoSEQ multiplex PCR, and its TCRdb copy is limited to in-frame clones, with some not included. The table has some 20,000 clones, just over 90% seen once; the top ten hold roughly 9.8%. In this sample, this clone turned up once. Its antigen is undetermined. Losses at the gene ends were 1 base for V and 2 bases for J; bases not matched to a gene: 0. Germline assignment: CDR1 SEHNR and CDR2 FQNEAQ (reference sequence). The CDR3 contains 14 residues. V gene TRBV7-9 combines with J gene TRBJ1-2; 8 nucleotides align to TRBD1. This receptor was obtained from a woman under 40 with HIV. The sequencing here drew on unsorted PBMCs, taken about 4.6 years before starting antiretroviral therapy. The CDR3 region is CASSLGQGNYGYTF. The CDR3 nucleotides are TGTGCCAGCAGCTTAGGACAGGGGAACTATGGCTACACCTTC. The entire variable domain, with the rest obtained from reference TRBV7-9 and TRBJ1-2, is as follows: DTGVSQNPRHKITKRGQNVTFRCDPISEHNRLYWYRQTLGQGPEFLTYFQNEAQLEKSRLLSDRFSAERPKGSFSTLEIQRTEQGDSAMYLCASSLGQGNYGYTFGSGTRLTVV.